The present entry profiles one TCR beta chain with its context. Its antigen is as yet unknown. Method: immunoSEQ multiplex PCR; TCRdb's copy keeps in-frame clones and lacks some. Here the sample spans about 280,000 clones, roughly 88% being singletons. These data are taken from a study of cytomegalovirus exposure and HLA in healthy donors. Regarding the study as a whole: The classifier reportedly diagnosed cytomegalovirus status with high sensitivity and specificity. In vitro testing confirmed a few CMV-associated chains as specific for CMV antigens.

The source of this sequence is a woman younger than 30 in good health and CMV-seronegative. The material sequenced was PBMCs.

The CDR3: CARMDRGTSYEQYF. CDR3 bases: TGCGCCAGGATGGACAGGGGGACCTCCTACGAGCAGTACTTC. The gene calls are TRBV23-1 and TRBJ2-7; TRBD1 agrees at 10 bases. TRBV23-1 carries the ORF label, with uncertain function. This CDR3 has 14 amino acids. V lost 9 bases to trimming and J lost 0 bases; unmatched junction nucleotides: 5.